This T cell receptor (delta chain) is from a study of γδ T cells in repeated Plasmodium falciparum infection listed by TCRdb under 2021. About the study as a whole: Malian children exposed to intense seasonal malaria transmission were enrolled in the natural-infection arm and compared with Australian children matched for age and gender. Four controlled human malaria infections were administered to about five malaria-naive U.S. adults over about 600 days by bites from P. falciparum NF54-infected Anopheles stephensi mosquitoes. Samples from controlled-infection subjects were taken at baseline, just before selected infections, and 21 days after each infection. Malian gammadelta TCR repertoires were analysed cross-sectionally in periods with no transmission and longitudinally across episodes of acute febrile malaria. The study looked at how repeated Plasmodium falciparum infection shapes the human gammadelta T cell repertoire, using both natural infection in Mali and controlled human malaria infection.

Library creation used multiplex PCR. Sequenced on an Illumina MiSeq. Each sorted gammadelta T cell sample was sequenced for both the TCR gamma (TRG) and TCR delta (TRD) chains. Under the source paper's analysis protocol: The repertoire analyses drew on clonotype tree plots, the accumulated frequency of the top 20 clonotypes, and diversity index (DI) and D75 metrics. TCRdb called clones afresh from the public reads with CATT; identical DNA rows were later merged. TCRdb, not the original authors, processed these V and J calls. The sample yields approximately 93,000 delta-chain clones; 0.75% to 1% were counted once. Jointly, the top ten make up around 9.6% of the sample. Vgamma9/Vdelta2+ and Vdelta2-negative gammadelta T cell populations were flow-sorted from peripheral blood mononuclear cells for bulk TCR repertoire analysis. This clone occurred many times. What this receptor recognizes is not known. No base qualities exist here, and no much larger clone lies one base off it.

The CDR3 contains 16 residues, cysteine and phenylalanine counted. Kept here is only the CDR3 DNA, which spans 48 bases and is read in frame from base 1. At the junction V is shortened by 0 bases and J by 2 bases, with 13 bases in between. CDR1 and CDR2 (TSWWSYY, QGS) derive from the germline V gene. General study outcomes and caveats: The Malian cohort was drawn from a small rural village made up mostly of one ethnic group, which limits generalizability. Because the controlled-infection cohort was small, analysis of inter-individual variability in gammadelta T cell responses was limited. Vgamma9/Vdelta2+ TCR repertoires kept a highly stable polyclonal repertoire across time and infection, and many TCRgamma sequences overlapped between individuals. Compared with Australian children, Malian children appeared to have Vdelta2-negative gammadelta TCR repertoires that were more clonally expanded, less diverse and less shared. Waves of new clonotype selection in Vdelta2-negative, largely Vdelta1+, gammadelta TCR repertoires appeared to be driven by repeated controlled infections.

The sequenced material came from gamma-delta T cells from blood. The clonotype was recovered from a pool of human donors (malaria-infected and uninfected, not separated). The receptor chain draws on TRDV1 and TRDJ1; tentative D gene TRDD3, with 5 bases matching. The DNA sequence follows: TGTGCTCTTGGGGAACTGGGGGGCCCCGGGACCGATAAACTCATCTTT. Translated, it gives CALGELGGPGTDKLIF.